These 17 T cell receptor beta chains originate from one sample sequenced in a study of cytomegalovirus exposure and HLA in healthy donors. In the PCR, 60 Vbeta and 13 Jbeta primers were used. Here immunoSEQ multiplex PCR was the method, and the copy in TCRdb shows in-frame clones only, minus some. The sample contains about 180,000 clones, around 80% of which appear only once. Sequenced: PBMCs. These TCRs come from a woman between 55 and 75 years old in good health and CMV-seropositive.

This rearrangement joins TRBV2 to TRBJ2-6; D unclear. Germline CDR1 and CDR2: SNHLY and FYNNEI. Trimming took off 6 bases at V and 3 bases at J, with 6 bases between the two ends. This CDR3 spans 13 amino acids. The CDR3 here is CASRESGANVLTF. CDR3 nucleotide sequence: TGTGCCAGCAGGGAGAGTGGGGCCAACGTCCTGACTTTC.

This CDR3 reads CASTRTGGEQFF. The CDR3 nucleotides read TGTGCCAGCACCCGGACCGGCGGGGAGCAGTTCTTC. The chain employs TRBV27 and TRBJ2-1, with D perhaps matching TRBD2 (5 bases). Trimming left V 7 bases short and J 10 bases short, with 14 bases between. The CDR3 contains 12 residues. CDR1 is MNHEY and CDR2 is SMNVEV in the germline V gene (reference sequence).

The chain is built from TRBV4-2 and TRBJ1-6, with 8 bases aligning to TRBD1. This CDR3 has 15 residues. Germline loops: CDR1 LGHNA, CDR2 YNFKEQ. The trim removed 0 bases at V and 7 bases at J, leaving 2 bases unmatched. Written as DNA, the CDR3 is TGTGCCAGCAGCCAAGAGGGACAGGACAATTCACCCCTCCACTTT. Protein sequence: CASSQEGQDNSPLHF.

The chain has TRBV6-5 and TRBJ1-6, with D perhaps matching TRBD1 (5 bases). Trimming shortened V by 3 bases and J by 9 bases, and 15 bases separated the two germline ends. The CDR3 runs to 15 residues. Germline lookup yields CDR1 MNHEY and CDR2 SVGAGI. CDR3 in amino acids: CASSYQKGISSPLHF. The CDR3 coding sequence is TGTGCCAGCAGTTATCAGAAGGGGATAAGTTCACCCCTCCACTTT.

The chain links TRBV28 to TRBJ1-3, with 8 positions matching TRBD1. This CDR3 spans 15 amino acids. V lost 3 bases and J lost 4; bases outside the gene matches: 5. The germline CDR1 and CDR2 sequences are MDHEN and SYDVKM. The CDR3 DNA follows: TGTGCCAGCAGTTTGGGACAGGTAACCGGAAACACCATATATTTT. The encoded protein is CASSLGQVTGNTIYF.

The chain couples TRBV2 to TRBJ2-7; TRBD2 matches 7 bases. Per the germline V gene, CDR1 is SNHLY and CDR2 is FYNNEI. The CDR3 spans 15 residues. V lost 0 bases to trimming and J lost 6 bases; unmatched junction nucleotides: 8. The CDR3 DNA sequence: TGTGCCAGCAGTGAAGCGGCCAGCGGGACCCCCGAGCAGTACTTC. This codes for CASSEAASGTPEQYF.

This rearrangement joins TRBV29-1 to TRBJ1-1, with 7 positions matching TRBD1. The CDR3 contains 14 residues. V was pared by 5 bases and J by 5 bases, with 11 bases of the junction left unmatched. Germline CDR1 SQVTM, CDR2 ANQGSEA. The CDR3 sequence: CSVMVQGTRTEAFF. CDR3 bases: TGCAGCGTTATGGTACAGGGGACGAGGACTGAAGCTTTCTTT.

The rearrangement joins TRBV30 to TRBJ2-3; 16 nucleotides match TRBD2. CDR3 size: 16 residues. The V and J ends lost 3 bases and 3 bases, in that order; junction bases with no gene match: 3. Germline V gives CDR1 GTSNPN, CDR2 SVGIG (reference sequence). The CDR3 coding sequence is TGTGCCTGGAGATTGGGACTAGCGGGAGGGACAGATACGCAGTATTTT. This sequence encodes CAWRLGLAGGTDTQYF. The entire variable domain, with the rest obtained from reference TRBV30 and TRBJ2-3, is as follows: SQTIHQWPATLVQPVGSPLSLECTVEGTSNPNLYWYRQAAGRGLQLLFYSVGIGQISSEVPQNLSASRPQDRQFILSSKKLLLSDSGFYLCAWRLGLAGGTDTQYFGPGTRLTVL.

This rearrangement joins TRBV7-2 to TRBJ2-5; D unclear. Germline CDR1 reads SGHTA; CDR2 reads FQGNSA. Trimming removed 5 bases at V and 5 bases at J, with 6 bases between. CDR3 size: 11 residues. The CDR3 DNA follows: TGTGCCAGCAGCACAGAGGAGACCCAGTACTTC. Its protein product is CASSTEETQYF.

The chain has TRBV27 and TRBJ2-7, with D perhaps matching TRBD1 (6 bases). The CDR3 has 13 residues. Germline V gene lookup returns CDR1 MNHEY and CDR2 SMNVEV (reference sequence). Trimming removed 3 bases from V and 5 bases from J, with 11 bases in between. This CDR3 reads CASSFKGVHEQYF. The DNA for the CDR3 is TGTGCCAGCAGTTTTAAGGGGGTCCACGAGCAGTACTTC.

This chain links TRBV6-6 with TRBJ2-7, with no clear D. CDR1 MNHNY and CDR2 SVGAGI come from the germline V gene (reference sequence). Trimming stripped 7 bases from V and 3 bases from J, with 13 bases between. CDR3 length: 13 residues. The DNA of the CDR3 is TGTGCCAGCACCCCGCGAGCAGGCTACGAGCAGTACTTC. Its translation is CASTPRAGYEQYF.

The chain has TRBV6-1 and TRBJ2-2, with D tentatively TRBD1 (5 bases). Germline CDR1 is MNHNS and CDR2 is SASEGT. The CDR3 extends over 14 amino acids. Trimming removed 6 bases from V and 1 base from J, with 9 bases in between. The CDR3 region is CASRGAGNTGELFF. The CDR3 region has the DNA TGTGCCAGCAGAGGGGCTGGGAACACCGGGGAGCTGTTTTTT.

The chain carries TRBV19 and TRBJ2-3; no clear D. Trimming cost V 6 bases and J 5 bases, with 9 bases left between them. Germline CDR1 reads LNHDA; CDR2 reads SQIVND (reference sequence). The CDR3 totals 12 residues. CDR3 residues: CASSERRDTQYF. CDR3 in DNA: TGTGCCAGTAGCGAGCGACGAGATACGCAGTATTTT.

V gene TRBV14 combines with J gene TRBJ2-7, with unresolved D. Per germline, CDR1 SGHDN and CDR2 FVKESK. This CDR3 spans 12 amino acids. Trimming pared 3 bases from V and 5 bases from J, leaving 8 bases between. CDR3 bases: TGTGCCAGCAGCCAGGTGCAGGACGAGCAGTACTTC. Residues: CASSQVQDEQYF. Using reference TRBV14 and TRBJ2-7 for the parts outside the CDR3, the full variable domain is EAGVTQFPSHSVIEKGQTVTLRCDPISGHDNLYWYRRVMGKEIKFLLHFVKESKQDESGMPNNRFLAERTGGTYSTLKVQPAELEDSGVYFCASSQVQDEQYFGPGTRLTVT.

Comments on this clone: The same CDR3 can be traced to other DNA sequences in this sample. V gene TRBV28 combines with J gene TRBJ2-3; TRBD1 agrees at 9 bases. The CDR3 is 15 amino acids. Per germline, CDR1 MDHEN and CDR2 SYDVKM. Unmatched junction bases numbered 6, after V lost 4 bases and J lost 4 bases. CDR3 sequence (DNA): TGTGCCAGCAGTTCGGGGGGACAGGGACCAGATACGCAGTATTTT. It encodes CASSSGGQGPDTQYF.

This clone has only one observation. This chain connects TRBV19 to TRBJ2-5; perhaps TRBD2 as D (6 bases). The germline V gene has CDR1 LNHDA and CDR2 SQIVND (reference sequence). The V end lost 4 bases, the J end lost 2 bases, and 8 bases lay between the germline ends. The CDR3 sequence is 13 residues long. The CDR3 spells CASSSGMQETQYF. Here the CDR3 DNA reads TGTGCCAGTAGTAGCGGGATGCAAGAGACCCAGTACTTC.

This clone was seen once. The rearrangement uses TRBV10-1 and TRBJ2-2; tentative D call: TRBD1 (8 bases). V lost 7 bases to trimming and J lost 5 bases, with 20 bases between them. The CDR3 sequence is 16 residues long. Looked up from germline, CDR1 is WNHNN and CDR2 is SYGVQD (reference sequence). CDR3 sequence (DNA): TGCGCCAGCATGCTTAGGACAGGGAGGGGAACCGGGGAGCTGTTTTTT. It codes for CASMLRTGRGTGELFF.